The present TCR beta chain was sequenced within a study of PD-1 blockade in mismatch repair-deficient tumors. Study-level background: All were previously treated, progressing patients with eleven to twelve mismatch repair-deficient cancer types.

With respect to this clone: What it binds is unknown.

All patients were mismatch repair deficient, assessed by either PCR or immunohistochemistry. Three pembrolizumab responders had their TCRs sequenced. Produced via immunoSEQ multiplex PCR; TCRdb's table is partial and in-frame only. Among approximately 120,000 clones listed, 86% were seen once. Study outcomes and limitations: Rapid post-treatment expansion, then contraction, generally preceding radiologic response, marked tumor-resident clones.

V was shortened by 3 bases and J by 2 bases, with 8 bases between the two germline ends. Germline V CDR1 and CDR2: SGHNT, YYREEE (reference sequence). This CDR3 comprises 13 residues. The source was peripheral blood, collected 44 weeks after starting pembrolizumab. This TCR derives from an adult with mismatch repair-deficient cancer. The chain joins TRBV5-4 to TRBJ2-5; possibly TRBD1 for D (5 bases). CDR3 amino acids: CASSSHRQETQYF. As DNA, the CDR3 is TGTGCCAGCAGCTCCCACAGGCAAGAGACCCAGTACTTC.